Listed below are T cell receptor beta chains from one sample, sequenced in a study of blood T cell repertoires in COVID-19. Measured with immunoSEQ multiplex PCR; TCRdb has only the in-frame clones, and not every one. The sample includes approximately 340,000 clones, around 83% of them seen just once. The material sequenced was peripheral blood. Receptor source: a young man with active or convalescent COVID-19. Both conserved end residues are part of each CDR3. The order of the fields is D gene, clone size, V gene, J gene, CDR3 DNA, CDR3 protein. D genes are given only for firm matches. The listing skips clone size in some rows; elsewhere it reads once, few, many or a size class.

d_call: .
clone_size: .
v_call: TRBV15
j_call: TRBJ2-4
cdr3_nt: TGTGCCACCAGCAGAGGGCCTTCGGGAAACATTCAGTACTTC
cdr3_aa: CATSRGPSGNIQYF

d_call: TRBD2
clone_size: many
v_call: TRBV27
j_call: TRBJ2-7
cdr3_nt: TGTGCCAGCAGTTTAATGCGGGGGGGCTACGAGCAGTACTTC
cdr3_aa: CASSLMRGGYEQYF

d_call: TRBD1
clone_size: .
v_call: TRBV4-3
j_call: TRBJ1-2
cdr3_nt: TGCGCCAGCAGCCCCGGGACAGCGAACTATGGCTACACCTTC
cdr3_aa: CASSPGTANYGYTF

d_call: .
clone_size: .
v_call: TRBV9
j_call: TRBJ2-7
cdr3_nt: TGTGCCAGCGGGGGGTCCTTGACTCTCGAGCAGTACTTC
cdr3_aa: CASGGSLTLEQYF

d_call: TRBD1
clone_size: .
v_call: TRBV3-1/TRBV3-2
j_call: TRBJ1-2
cdr3_nt: TGTGCCAGCAGCCCCCGACAGGGCGGCTACACCTTC
cdr3_aa: CASSPRQGGYTF

d_call: TRBD2
clone_size: .
v_call: TRBV4-2
j_call: TRBJ2-7
cdr3_nt: TGTGCCAGCAGCCAAGATTATGGAGCTAGCGGGAGGTTAGGGCGGCAGTACTTC
cdr3_aa: CASSQDYGASGRLGRQYF

d_call: .
clone_size: .
v_call: TRBV21-1
j_call: TRBJ2-1
cdr3_nt: TGTGCCAGCAGCAAAGCAAGGACGGGAGGGCCTCGAAAAGGGAGGTATGAGCAGTTCTTC
cdr3_aa: CASSKARTGGPRKGRYEQFF

d_call: .
clone_size: .
v_call: TRBV24-1
j_call: TRBJ2-1
cdr3_nt: TGTGCCACCAGTGATTTGGGTGGACAATCTTACAATGAGCAGTTCTTC
cdr3_aa: CATSDLGGQSYNEQFF

d_call: .
clone_size: .
v_call: TRBV7-9
j_call: TRBJ1-1
cdr3_nt: TGTGCCAGCAGCCCCAGACAGGCCCTGAACACTGAAGCTTTCTTT
cdr3_aa: CASSPRQALNTEAFF

d_call: TRBD1
clone_size: .
v_call: TRBV7-9
j_call: TRBJ1-1
cdr3_nt: TGTGCCAGCAGCTTTTTGACAGGGGGGGCAGCTGAAGCTTTCTTT
cdr3_aa: CASSFLTGGAAEAFF

d_call: .
clone_size: few
v_call: TRBV19
j_call: TRBJ1-5
cdr3_nt: TGTGCCAGTAGTACACAGGGTTTGCGGAGATATGGTCAGCCCCAGCATTTT
cdr3_aa: CASSTQGLRRYGQPQHF

d_call: .
clone_size: .
v_call: TRBV7-9
j_call: TRBJ1-4
cdr3_nt: TGTGCCAGCAGCAGCCAAGGAGCAACTAATGAAAAACTGTTTTTT
cdr3_aa: CASSSQGATNEKLFF

d_call: TRBD2
clone_size: few
v_call: TRBV15
j_call: TRBJ2-7
cdr3_nt: TGTGCCACCAGCAGTGGGGGACTAGCGGGAGCGGGGGAGCAGTACTTC
cdr3_aa: CATSSGGLAGAGEQYF

d_call: TRBD2
clone_size: .
v_call: TRBV5-1
j_call: TRBJ2-1
cdr3_nt: TGCGCCAGCAGCCTTAGCGGGAGACCCCCCTACAATGAGCAGTTCTTC
cdr3_aa: CASSLSGRPPYNEQFF

d_call: .
clone_size: .
v_call: TRBV5-1
j_call: TRBJ1-2
cdr3_nt: TGCGCCAGCAGCCCGGACAGCAACTATGGCTACACCTTC
cdr3_aa: CASSPDSNYGYTF

d_call: .
clone_size: .
v_call: TRBV21-1
j_call: TRBJ1-1
cdr3_nt: TGTGCCAGCAGCAAAATGTGGGGCTCCCCCACTGAAGCTTTCTTT
cdr3_aa: CASSKMWGSPTEAFF

d_call: .
clone_size: .
v_call: TRBV7-3
j_call: TRBJ2-1
cdr3_nt: TGTGCCAGCAGCTTAGACGGCGGCTCCTACAATGAGCAGTTCTTC
cdr3_aa: CASSLDGGSYNEQFF

d_call: .
clone_size: .
v_call: TRBV30
j_call: TRBJ2-3
cdr3_nt: TGTGCCTGGAGCTCCGGGGGGCCCACAGATACGCAGTATTTT
cdr3_aa: CAWSSGGPTDTQYF

d_call: TRBD1
clone_size: .
v_call: TRBV13
j_call: TRBJ1-1
cdr3_nt: TGTGCCAGCAGCTTAGGTGGGGGGACAGGGGAGGTGGACACTGAAGCTTTCTTT
cdr3_aa: CASSLGGGTGEVDTEAFF

d_call: .
clone_size: few
v_call: TRBV6-2/TRBV6-3
j_call: TRBJ2-3
cdr3_nt: TGTGCCAGCAGTAGCGGGACAAGCACAGATACGCAGTATTTT
cdr3_aa: CASSSGTSTDTQYF

d_call: TRBD1
clone_size: .
v_call: TRBV13
j_call: TRBJ2-7
cdr3_nt: TGTGCCAGCAGCCGCGCGGGACAGGGTCGGATCTACGAGCAGTACTTC
cdr3_aa: CASSRAGQGRIYEQYF

d_call: TRBD1
clone_size: .
v_call: TRBV3-1/TRBV3-2
j_call: TRBJ2-3
cdr3_nt: TGTGCCAGCAGCCTCGGGACAGCTTTGGAGCACGGAACCCCAGATACGCAGTATTTT
cdr3_aa: CASSLGTALEHGTPDTQYF

d_call: .
clone_size: .
v_call: TRBV19
j_call: TRBJ1-4
cdr3_nt: TGTGCCAGTAGTCAACAGGGCCTAGGGGAAGAAAAACTGTTTTTT
cdr3_aa: CASSQQGLGEEKLFF

d_call: .
clone_size: .
v_call: TRBV7-9
j_call: TRBJ1-5
cdr3_nt: TGTGCCAGTTCCCTCGGCAATCAGCCCCAGCATTTT
cdr3_aa: CASSLGNQPQHF

d_call: TRBD2
clone_size: once
v_call: TRBV14
j_call: TRBJ2-1
cdr3_nt: TGTGCCAGCAGCCAAAGACTAGCGGGAGTTGATGAGCAGTTCTTC
cdr3_aa: CASSQRLAGVDEQFF

d_call: TRBD1
clone_size: .
v_call: TRBV6-5
j_call: TRBJ1-5
cdr3_nt: TGTGCCAGCAGTTTGACAGGGGATAGCAATCAGCCCCAGCATTTT
cdr3_aa: CASSLTGDSNQPQHF

d_call: TRBD1
clone_size: .
v_call: TRBV18
j_call: TRBJ2-7
cdr3_nt: TGTGCCAGCTCACCGGGACAGGGGGAAACCTACGAGCAGTACTTC
cdr3_aa: CASSPGQGETYEQYF

d_call: TRBD1
clone_size: .
v_call: TRBV4-3
j_call: TRBJ1-3
cdr3_nt: TGCGCCAGCAGCCTCAGCACCTCCGGGACAGGTTCTGGAAACACCATATATTTT
cdr3_aa: CASSLSTSGTGSGNTIYF

d_call: .
clone_size: .
v_call: TRBV6-5
j_call: TRBJ1-1
cdr3_nt: TGTGCCAGCAGTTACCCCGCGGGGGACACTGAAGCTTTCTTT
cdr3_aa: CASSYPAGDTEAFF

d_call: .
clone_size: .
v_call: TRBV5-1
j_call: TRBJ2-7
cdr3_nt: TGCGCCAGCAGCTTCAGGGAATCCTACGAGCAGTACTTC
cdr3_aa: CASSFRESYEQYF

d_call: .
clone_size: .
v_call: TRBV6-2/TRBV6-3
j_call: TRBJ2-4
cdr3_nt: TGTGCCAGCAGTAAAAGGGAGGCCGTAGCCAAAAACATTCAGTACTTC
cdr3_aa: CASSKREAVAKNIQYF

d_call: .
clone_size: .
v_call: TRBV5-6
j_call: TRBJ2-7
cdr3_nt: TGTGCCAGCAGCCTAGTCCACCTAACAAGGTCCTACGAGCAGTACTTC
cdr3_aa: CASSLVHLTRSYEQYF

d_call: .
clone_size: .
v_call: TRBV28
j_call: TRBJ1-4
cdr3_nt: TGTGCCAGCAGTTTTTTGGGAGGGGCGAATGAAAAACTGTTTTTT
cdr3_aa: CASSFLGGANEKLFF

d_call: TRBD1
clone_size: .
v_call: TRBV7-9
j_call: TRBJ1-2
cdr3_nt: TGTGCCAGCAGCCCACCGGGACAGCGACTTTCCTATGGCTACACCTTC
cdr3_aa: CASSPPGQRLSYGYTF

d_call: .
clone_size: .
v_call: TRBV4-1
j_call: TRBJ2-7
cdr3_nt: TGCGCCAGCAGCCAAGCCGCAGGATCTTACTACGAGCAGTACTTC
cdr3_aa: CASSQAAGSYYEQYF

d_call: .
clone_size: .
v_call: TRBV29-1
j_call: TRBJ1-1
cdr3_nt: TGCAGCGTTGAAGGAGAGGGAGGGGCGAACACTGAAGCTTTCTTT
cdr3_aa: CSVEGEGGANTEAFF

d_call: .
clone_size: .
v_call: TRBV12-5
j_call: TRBJ2-1
cdr3_nt: TGTGCTAGTGTGTTTAGGAGTAGCTCCTACAATGAGCAGTTCTTC
cdr3_aa: CASVFRSSSYNEQFF

d_call: TRBD2
clone_size: .
v_call: TRBV5-4
j_call: TRBJ2-5
cdr3_nt: TGTGCCAGCAGCTTGGAATCTGGGCGGGGGGAGACCCAGTACTTC
cdr3_aa: CASSLESGRGETQYF

d_call: .
clone_size: .
v_call: TRBV30
j_call: TRBJ1-1
cdr3_nt: TGTGCCTGGAGTAGCCAGAACACTGAAGCTTTCTTT
cdr3_aa: CAWSSQNTEAFF

d_call: .
clone_size: .
v_call: TRBV19
j_call: TRBJ1-4
cdr3_nt: TGTGCTACAGGGACGGTCACTAATGAAAAACTGTTTTTT
cdr3_aa: CATGTVTNEKLFF

d_call: TRBD2
clone_size: once
v_call: TRBV7-6
j_call: TRBJ2-3
cdr3_nt: TGTGCCAGCAGCTCACCGGGACTTCGATCGGGGGGGAGCACAGATACGCAGTATTTT
cdr3_aa: CASSSPGLRSGGSTDTQYF

d_call: TRBD1
clone_size: .
v_call: TRBV7-6
j_call: TRBJ1-2
cdr3_nt: TGTGCCAGCAGCTCCGGGGACAGGGAGGGAGATGGCTACACCTTC
cdr3_aa: CASSSGDREGDGYTF

d_call: .
clone_size: once
v_call: TRBV29-1
j_call: TRBJ2-1
cdr3_nt: TGCAGCGTTGACTCAGGGGTCGCCTACAATGAGCAGTTCTTC
cdr3_aa: CSVDSGVAYNEQFF

d_call: TRBD2
clone_size: .
v_call: TRBV28
j_call: TRBJ2-1
cdr3_nt: TGTGCCAGCAGCTCTCAACTCGGCGGGCGGGAGGGCCGCGATGAGCAGTTCTTC
cdr3_aa: CASSSQLGGREGRDEQFF

d_call: .
clone_size: .
v_call: TRBV7-9
j_call: TRBJ1-2
cdr3_nt: TGTGCCAGCAGCCCCCTCTTAGGCAGGGACTATGGCTACACCTTC
cdr3_aa: CASSPLLGRDYGYTF

d_call: .
clone_size: .
v_call: TRBV6-5
j_call: TRBJ1-1
cdr3_nt: TGTGCCAGCAGTTCCGGTGTGAACACTGAAGCTTTCTTT
cdr3_aa: CASSSGVNTEAFF

d_call: .
clone_size: few
v_call: TRBV7-2
j_call: TRBJ1-2
cdr3_nt: TGTGCCAGCAGACAAGCAGGACAAGCTAACTATGGCTACACCTTC
cdr3_aa: CASRQAGQANYGYTF

d_call: TRBD2
clone_size: .
v_call: TRBV5-6
j_call: TRBJ2-1
cdr3_nt: TGTGCCAGCAGGACTAGCGGGGGGAGTATGGAGCAGTTCTTC
cdr3_aa: CASRTSGGSMEQFF

d_call: TRBD1
clone_size: .
v_call: TRBV5-3
j_call: TRBJ1-5
cdr3_nt: TGTGCCAGAAGCTCCCCACCAGGGGGTAGGGATCAGCCCCAGCATTTT
cdr3_aa: CARSSPPGGRDQPQHF

d_call: .
clone_size: once
v_call: TRBV7-3
j_call: TRBJ2-1
cdr3_nt: TGTGCCAGCAGCTTAGCAGCGGGCGTTTACAATGAGCAGTTCTTC
cdr3_aa: CASSLAAGVYNEQFF

d_call: TRBD1
clone_size: .
v_call: TRBV19
j_call: TRBJ2-2
cdr3_nt: TGTGCCAGTAGTGCGTCCCGACAGGGGGAGAACACCGGGGAGCTGTTTTTT
cdr3_aa: CASSASRQGENTGELFF

d_call: .
clone_size: once
v_call: TRBV15
j_call: TRBJ1-5
cdr3_nt: TGTGCCACCAGCAGAGATCAAGGCAGGGAACTCAATCAGCCCCAGCATTTT
cdr3_aa: CATSRDQGRELNQPQHF